This passage covers 24 T cell receptor beta chains from one sample sequenced in a study of CD8+ T cells in alopecia areata. Extraction of RNA preceded its reverse transcription into cDNA, which served as the sequencing template. Produced via immunoSEQ multiplex PCR; TCRdb's table is partial and in-frame only. The sample yields around 250,000 clones, less than 80% seen once. Material: CD4+ T cells sorted from blood, obtained at week 0. The receptors were gathered from a human donor with alopecia areata.

This clone was seen a handful of times. The chain carries TRBV29-1 and TRBJ1-2; D uncertain. The V and J ends lost 3 bases and 6 bases respectively, with 8 bases between them. CDR1 and CDR2 (germline): SQVTM, ANQGSEA. The CDR3 totals 11 residues. The CDR3 DNA follows: TGCAGCGTTGATTACGCCGATGGCTACACCTTC. This sequence encodes CSVDYADGYTF.

This clone occurred a few times. V gene TRBV15 combines with J gene TRBJ2-7, with no clear D. Germline V lookup: CDR1 LNHNV, CDR2 YYDKDF (reference sequence). The CDR3 loop spans 14 amino acids. V lost 0 bases, J lost 2 bases, and 8 bases lay in between. CDR3 residues: CATSRDDTAYEQYF. The CDR3 bases are TGTGCCACCAGCAGAGATGACACCGCCTACGAGCAGTACTTC.

V usage is TRBV30 and J usage is TRBJ1-2, with 7 nucleotides matching TRBD1. The V segment lost 0 bases and the J segment 7 bases; nucleotides outside the gene matches: 8. Germline V CDR1 and CDR2: GTSNPN, SVGIG (reference sequence). CDR3 length: 14 residues. The CDR3 DNA follows: TGTGCCTGGAGTGTTAGCCGCAGGGGGACTGGCTACACCTTC. This encodes CAWSVSRRGTGYTF.

This clone has only a few counts. The chain couples TRBV29-1 to TRBJ2-1; D ambiguous. This CDR3 has 16 amino acids. CDR1 is SQVTM and CDR2 is ANQGSEA in the germline V gene. Trimming removed 4 bases from V and 0 bases from J, with 16 bases in between. CDR3 DNA: TGCAGCGTTGGCAGTGAGGAACTCAGCTCCTACAATGAGCAGTTCTTC. Amino acid sequence: CSVGSEELSSYNEQFF.

The V gene is TRBV7-2, the J gene TRBJ1-6; a possible D gene is TRBD1 (5 bases). CDR3 length: 17 amino acids. Germline V gene data show CDR1 as SGHTA and CDR2 as FQGNSA. V was trimmed by 0 bases and J by 9 bases, leaving 18 bases between them. CDR3 loop: CASSLAMAGNIGSPLHF. CDR3 DNA sequence: TGTGCCAGCAGCTTAGCCATGGCAGGGAACATTGGTTCACCCCTCCACTTT.

This chain links TRBV29-1 with TRBJ2-1; D possibly corresponds to TRBD1 (7 bases). There are 18 residues in the CDR3. V was shortened by 6 bases and J by 2 bases, with 26 bases between the two germline ends. CDR1 and CDR2 from the germline V gene are SQVTM and ANQGSEA. The CDR3 nucleotides read TGCAGCGTCGTGGGTGGGGGGACGACAGGGTTTCCCTACAATGAGCAGTTCTTC. Residues: CSVVGGGTTGFPYNEQFF.

The V call is TRBV28, the J call TRBJ1-1; no firm D call. Germline V gene lookup returns CDR1 MDHEN and CDR2 SYDVKM. CDR3 length equals 11 residues. V lost 0 bases to trimming and J lost 5 bases, with 1 base between them. CDR3 bases: TGTGCCAGCAGTTTATGGACTGAAGCTTTCTTT. Protein: CASSLWTEAFF.

This chain uses TRBV29-1 with TRBJ1-2, with D perhaps TRBD1 (6 bases). Germline V gene lookup returns CDR1 SQVTM and CDR2 ANQGSEA. The V end was cut by 7 bases, the J end by 6 bases, with 18 bases between. The CDR3 spans 13 residues. CDR3 coding DNA: TGCAGCGCCCGGGGGGACACGGCGAATGGCTACACCTTC. Its translation: CSARGDTANGYTF. Drawing the rest from reference TRBV29-1 and TRBJ1-2, the complete variable domain is SAVISQKPSRDICQRGTSLTIQCQVDSQVTMMFWYRQQPGQSLTLIATANQGSEATYESGFVIDKFPISRPNLTFSTLTVSNMSPEDSSIYLCSARGDTANGYTFGSGTRLTVV.

The rearrangement uses TRBV29-1 and TRBJ2-3, with D uncertain. Trimming stripped 4 bases from V and 3 bases from J, with 8 bases between. CDR1 and CDR2 (germline): SQVTM, ANQGSEA. This CDR3 contains 12 residues. The CDR3 DNA is TGCAGCGTTGTCCCGACAACAGATACGCAGTATTTT. Its protein is CSVVPTTDTQYF.

Points on this clone: Other nucleotide sequences in the sample specify the same CDR3. The chain couples TRBV29-1 to TRBJ2-7; 8 bases line up with TRBD1. The germline V gene encodes CDR1 SQVTM and CDR2 ANQGSEA. This CDR3 region has 12 residues. J gave up 2 bases and V 7 bases, and 4 bases lay outside the gene matches. Written as DNA, the CDR3 is TGCAGCGCCAGACAGGGGACCTACGAGCAGTACTTC. This translates into CSARQGTYEQYF.

This clone appeared a few times. The gene calls are TRBV4-2 and TRBJ2-5, with D perhaps TRBD1 or TRBD2 (5 bases each). Trimming left V 8 bases short and J 5 bases short, with 18 bases between. Germline assignment: CDR1 LGHNA and CDR2 YNFKEQ. CDR3 length: 14 amino acids. The CDR3 loop is CASSEGLRSETQYF. The CDR3 coding sequence is TGTGCCAGCTCCGAGGGGTTGAGGAGTGAGACCCAGTACTTC.

The chain combines TRBV7-2 with TRBJ2-7; D is unclear. The CDR3 totals 15 residues. The V and J ends lost 1 base and 3 bases respectively, with 13 bases between them. Germline V gene sequence: CDR1 SGHTA, CDR2 FQGNSA. The CDR3 loop reads CASSLGSGFVYEQYF. The DNA of the CDR3 is TGTGCCAGCAGCTTAGGTTCCGGTTTCGTCTACGAGCAGTACTTC.

This clone was seen a handful of times. This sequence joins TRBV2 and TRBJ1-6; 7 bases match TRBD1. The CDR3 extends over 14 amino acids. From germline, CDR1 is SNHLY and CDR2 FYNNEI. The V and J ends lost 8 bases and 7 bases, in that order; junction bases with no gene match: 8. For the CDR3, the DNA is TGTGCCAGCGTCGTGGGACAGTCGAATTCACCCCTCCACTTT. Protein product: CASVVGQSNSPLHF.

V gene TRBV7-2 combines with J gene TRBJ1-6; 7 bases are a match to TRBD1. V was clipped by 7 bases and J by 14 bases; unmatched bases: 14. The CDR3 has 14 amino acids. Looked up from germline, CDR1 is SGHTA and CDR2 is FQGNSA. The CDR3 loop reads CASTLLLTGKSLHF. DNA of the CDR3: TGTGCCAGCACCCTTCTCCTGACAGGGAAGTCCCTCCACTTT. The full variable domain, its missing parts supplied by reference TRBV7-2 and TRBJ1-6, is GAGVSQSPSNKVTEKGKDVELRCDPISGHTALYWYRQSLGQGLEFLIYFQGNSAPDKSGLPSDRFSAERTGGSVSTLTIQRTQQEDSAVYLCASTLLLTGKSLHFGNGTRLTVT.

The chain uses TRBV5-6 and TRBJ1-1; D remains unclear. The V gene lost 0 bases and the J gene lost 0 bases, with 6 bases spanning the gap. Germline CDR1 SGHDT, CDR2 YYEEEE. This CDR3 is built from 14 residues. The CDR3: CASSLVGMNTEAFF. The CDR3 DNA follows: TGTGCCAGCAGCTTGGTGGGCATGAACACTGAAGCTTTCTTT.

Here the CDR3 reads CASSQIQGEHTEAFF. CDR3 coding DNA: TGTGCCAGCAGCCAAATCCAGGGAGAGCACACTGAAGCTTTCTTT. The chain recombines TRBV6-6 with TRBJ1-1, with TRBD1 as a possible D gene (5 bases). Germline assignment: CDR1 MNHNY and CDR2 SVGAGI (reference sequence). This CDR3 is built from 15 residues. Trimming stripped 6 bases from V and 3 bases from J, with 17 bases between.

This chain uses TRBV6-5 with TRBJ2-3; 7 bases map to TRBD2. In germline, CDR1 is MNHEY, CDR2 SVGAGI. This CDR3 has 14 residues. The V gene end was trimmed by 0 bases and the J gene end by 6 bases; junction bases not matched to a gene: 3. The CDR3, as DNA: TGTGCCAGCAGTTACTCGGGGGGGTCCGATACGCAGTATTTT. Its protein is CASSYSGGSDTQYF.

The chain uses TRBV4-2 and TRBJ1-2; D not certain. CDR1 is LGHNA and CDR2 is YNFKEQ in the germline V gene. Deletions cut 2 bases from V and 7 bases from J, with 11 bases between. The CDR3 sequence is 13 residues long. The CDR3, as DNA: TGTGCCAGCAGCCAACGACGGCGGGGTGGCTACACCTTC. Residues: CASSQRRRGGYTF.

This clone was seen a few times. The chain's CDR3 is CASADSGNEKLFF. The DNA of the CDR3 is TGTGCCAGCGCTGACAGTGGTAATGAAAAACTGTTTTTT. V and J are TRBV2 and TRBJ1-4; D is possibly TRBD1 (5 bases). This CDR3 contains 13 residues. The germline V and J ends were trimmed by 8 bases and 4 bases, with 11 bases remaining between them. Germline V lookup: CDR1 SNHLY, CDR2 FYNNEI.

The gene calls are TRBV5-1 and TRBJ2-5; D uncertain. The germline V gene encodes CDR1 SGHRS and CDR2 YFSETQ. The CDR3 length is 15 residues. Trimming pared 0 bases from V and 0 bases from J, leaving 9 bases between. CDR3 region: CASSLAAGYQETQYF. Written as DNA, the CDR3 is TGCGCCAGCAGCTTGGCTGCCGGTTACCAAGAGACCCAGTACTTC.

The chain recombines TRBV2 with TRBJ2-5; D possibly corresponds to TRBD1 (6 bases). Germline V gene data show CDR1 as SNHLY and CDR2 as FYNNEI. V lost 6 bases and J 3 bases, leaving 14 bases between the germline ends. The CDR3 totals 14 residues. CDR3 sequence: CASSYRTGKETQYF. The DNA of the CDR3 is TGTGCCAGCAGCTACAGAACAGGGAAAGAGACCCAGTACTTC.

This chain connects TRBV2 to TRBJ2-2; D is ambiguous. This CDR3 has 15 residues. From germline, CDR1 is SNHLY and CDR2 FYNNEI. Deletions cut 2 bases from V and 0 bases from J, with 7 bases between. In DNA, the CDR3 is TGTGCCAGCAGTGAATCCAGGACGAACACCGGGGAGCTGTTTTTT. Protein product: CASSESRTNTGELFF.

The chain is built from TRBV30 and TRBJ1-5; the D is unclear. The CDR3 has 13 residues. The V gene's germline CDR1 is GTSNPN and CDR2 SVGIG (reference sequence). Trimming stripped 1 base from V and 6 bases from J, with 10 bases between. The CDR3 reads CAWSGQASQPQHF. For the CDR3, the DNA is TGTGCCTGGAGTGGCCAGGCAAGTCAGCCCCAGCATTTT.

This clone has more than one count but fewer than ten. This chain joins TRBV5-4 and TRBJ2-6; D remains ambiguous. CDR1 and CDR2 from the germline V gene are SGHNT and YYREEE (reference sequence). V gave up 3 bases and J gave up 9 bases, with 16 bases separating them. This CDR3 contains 15 residues. For the CDR3, the DNA is TGTGCCAGCAGCTCGAAGGGCCAAGAAGGCAACGTCCTGACTTTC. Amino acids: CASSSKGQEGNVLTF.